Shown below are 27 T cell receptor beta chains from a single sample sequenced in a study of beta chain features in type 1 diabetes. Reverse transcription of all isolated RNA meant that expressed TCRB transcripts were sequenced. TCRdb's copy holds only in-frame clones and misses some; the assay was immunoSEQ multiplex PCR. The sample lists some 240,000 clones; 9.5% to 13% were seen once. The specimen sequenced was central memory CD4+ T cells from blood. These receptors were obtained from a man between 18 and 35 years old in good health.

This clone was seen a few times. The chain is built from TRBV29-1 and TRBJ2-3, with D perhaps matching TRBD2 (6 bases). Germline-derived CDR1 and CDR2 are SQVTM and ANQGSEA. The CDR3 sequence is 12 residues long. The V gene lost 7 bases and the J gene lost 4 bases, with 12 bases spanning the gap. The DNA of the CDR3 is TGCAGCGGGAAGGGCGGGGCAGATACGCAGTATTTT. Translating it yields CSGKGGADTQYF.

The chain joins TRBV19 to TRBJ2-2, with unresolved D. Germline-derived CDR1 and CDR2 are LNHDA and SQIVND (reference sequence). The CDR3 sequence is 13 residues long. Trimming took off 4 bases at V and 7 bases at J, with 10 bases between the two ends. The CDR3 is CASSKGQYGELFF. The CDR3 DNA reads as TGTGCCAGTAGTAAGGGTCAATACGGGGAGCTGTTTTTT.

J is TRBJ2-1 and V is TRBV30; D is possibly TRBD1 or TRBD2 (5 bases each). Trimming left V 8 bases short and J 6 bases short, with 17 bases between. The CDR3 has 13 amino acids. The germline V gene encodes CDR1 GTSNPN and CDR2 SVGIG (reference sequence). CDR3 sequence reads: CALEGLWGNEQFF. The DNA for the CDR3 is TGTGCCCTCGAGGGGCTTTGGGGCAATGAGCAGTTCTTC.

This clone was detected ten times or more. V is TRBV28 and J is TRBJ2-3, with a weak D call TRBD1 (6 bases). From germline, CDR1 is MDHEN and CDR2 SYDVKM. V was cut by 0 bases and J by 4 bases, with 14 bases left in between. This CDR3 has 16 residues. CDR3 sequence reads: CASSLWGAGNADTQYF. The DNA for the CDR3 is TGTGCCAGCAGTTTATGGGGGGCAGGGAATGCAGATACGCAGTATTTT.

V and J are TRBV25-1 and TRBJ2-1; 9 bases fit TRBD2. CDR1 is MGHDK, CDR2 SYGVNS, per germline. After removal of 5 bases from V and 9 bases from J, the junction contained 11 bases not matched to a gene. The CDR3 consists of 15 residues. The CDR3 coding sequence is TGTGCCAGCAGTTCCTTTATAGCGGGAGAGGGTGAGCAGTTCTTC. It yields the protein CASSSFIAGEGEQFF. Full variable domain (outside the CDR3, taken from reference TRBV25-1 and TRBJ2-1): EADIYQTPRYLVIGTGKKITLECSQTMGHDKMYWYQQDPGMELHLIHYSYGVNSTEKGDLSSESTVSRIRTEHFPLTLESARPSHTSQYLCASSSFIAGEGEQFFGPGTRLTVL.

The chain combines TRBV5-1 with TRBJ2-5; either TRBD1 or TRBD2 may supply D (6 bases each). Germline lookup yields CDR1 SGHRS and CDR2 YFSETQ. The V end lost 3 bases, the J end lost 1 base, and 16 bases lay between the germline ends. The CDR3 contains 16 residues. The CDR3 is CASSSGTGAFQETQYF. CDR3 in DNA: TGCGCCAGCAGCTCTGGGACGGGGGCCTTCCAAGAGACCCAGTACTTC. Using reference TRBV5-1 and TRBJ2-5 for the parts outside the CDR3, the full variable domain is KAGVTQTPRYLIKTRGQQVTLSCSPISGHRSVSWYQQTPGQGLQFLFEYFSETQRNKGNFPGRFSGRQFSNSRSEMNVSTLELGDSALYLCASSSGTGAFQETQYFGPGTRLLVL.

V usage is TRBV5-6 and J usage is TRBJ1-2; D is perhaps TRBD1 (5 bases). V was pared by 0 bases and J by 4 bases, with 7 bases between. The CDR3 is 13 amino acids. CDR1 is SGHDT and CDR2 is YYEEEE in the germline V gene. CDR3 amino acids: CASSLGDAYGYTF. The CDR3 bases are TGTGCCAGCAGCTTGGGGGACGCCTATGGCTACACCTTC.

This clone appeared a few times. V usage is TRBV2 and J usage is TRBJ2-6, with D tentatively TRBD2 (5 bases). CDR3 length: 15 amino acids. CDR1 and CDR2 (germline): SNHLY, FYNNEI. The germline V and J ends were trimmed by 3 bases and 2 bases, with 8 bases remaining between them. The CDR3 DNA reads TGTGCCAGCAGTGACCGACTACCTGGGGCCAACGTCCTGACTTTC. This sequence encodes CASSDRLPGANVLTF.

A few counts support this clone. This chain connects TRBV11-2 to TRBJ1-2; perhaps TRBD1 as D (5 bases). V lost 2 bases and J 4 bases, leaving 11 bases between the germline ends. Germline CDR1 reads SGHAT; CDR2 reads FQNNGV. CDR3 length: 14 residues. The CDR3 loop reads CASSLNRGGYGYTF. The CDR3 nucleotides read TGTGCCAGCAGCTTAAATAGGGGCGGCTATGGCTACACCTTC.

This clone turned up a few times. This chain connects TRBV4-1 to TRBJ1-2; D remains ambiguous. V gave up 4 bases and J gave up 4 bases, with 22 bases separating them. CDR3 length equals 17 residues. The V gene's germline CDR1 is MGHRA and CDR2 YSYEKL. CDR3 sequence reads: CASSPGRRLQTTYGYTF. CDR3 DNA: TGCGCCAGCAGCCCCGGACGAAGATTACAAACCACCTATGGCTACACCTTC.

In regard to this clone: A single base separates this from a much larger clone, so it may be a read error. The chain links TRBV19 to TRBJ1-5, with D hard to call. The germline V gene encodes CDR1 LNHDA and CDR2 SQIVND (reference sequence). V lost 6 bases and J lost 7, with 13 bases in between. The CDR3 sequence is 13 residues long. CDR3 residues: CASRRGRDQPQHF. Written as DNA, the CDR3 is TGTGCCAGTAGGCGCGGCAGAGACCAGCCCCAGCATTTT.

A few counts support this clone. The V gene is TRBV5-1, the J gene TRBJ1-5; tentatively, D is TRBD1 (6 bases). Between the trimmed V and J ends, which lost 5 bases and 7 bases, there was a span of 10 bases. The CDR3 spans 12 residues. The germline CDR1 and CDR2 sequences are SGHRS and YFSETQ. The CDR3 protein is CASRQGDQPQHF. In DNA form, the CDR3 reads TGCGCCAGCAGACAGGGAGACCAGCCCCAGCATTTT.

This chain connects TRBV2 to TRBJ2-5, with a tentative D call TRBD2 (6 bases). The germline V gene encodes CDR1 SNHLY and CDR2 FYNNEI. The CDR3 has 11 amino acids. The V end lost 5 bases, the J end lost 10 bases, and 11 bases lay between the germline ends. This CDR3 is CASSPPGDQYF. CDR3 sequence (DNA): TGTGCCAGCAGTCCCCCGGGGGACCAGTACTTC.

There are a few counts of this clone. This chain joins TRBV30 and TRBJ2-1, with a tentative D call TRBD2 (7 bases). This CDR3 spans 14 amino acids. The ends were cut back, 3 bases at V and 6 bases at J, with 15 bases in the middle. Germline lookup yields CDR1 GTSNPN and CDR2 SVGIG (reference sequence). In DNA form, the CDR3 reads TGTGCCTGGAGAGGGGGGGCTAGTGGCAATGAGCAGTTCTTC. It translates to CAWRGGASGNEQFF. The full variable domain, rest sourced from reference TRBV30 and TRBJ2-1, is SQTIHQWPATLVQPVGSPLSLECTVEGTSNPNLYWYRQAAGRGLQLLFYSVGIGQISSEVPQNLSASRPQDRQFILSSKKLLLSDSGFYLCAWRGGASGNEQFFGPGTRLTVL.

The chain has TRBV7-8 and TRBJ2-1; TRBD2 aligns across 10 bases. The germline V gene has CDR1 SGHVS and CDR2 FQNEAQ. The CDR3 covers 15 residues. V was clipped by 5 bases and J by 3 bases; unmatched bases: 4. In DNA form, the CDR3 reads TGTGCCAGCAGCGTGGGACTAGCGATCTACAATGAGCAGTTCTTC. It encodes CASSVGLAIYNEQFF.

The table lists this clone with a few counts. This chain joins TRBV6-6 and TRBJ2-7, with 12 bases identical to TRBD2. From germline, CDR1 is MNHNY and CDR2 SVGAGI (reference sequence). The CDR3 runs 15 residues. V shed 5 bases and J 0 bases; nucleotides not matched to a gene: 2. The CDR3 sequence is CASSTGLAGSYEQYF. In DNA, the CDR3 is TGTGCCAGCAGTACGGGACTAGCGGGCTCCTACGAGCAGTACTTC.

This clone showed up just a few times. The chain has TRBV28 and TRBJ2-4; D is ambiguous. Germline values: CDR1 MDHEN, CDR2 SYDVKM. With 3 bases removed from V and 3 bases from J, the gap between germline ends came to 3 bases. This CDR3 has 12 residues. CDR3 sequence: CASSFVKNIQYF. The CDR3 DNA reads as TGTGCCAGCAGTTTTGTCAAAAACATTCAGTACTTC.

This clone has only a few counts. The chain has TRBV5-5 and TRBJ2-1, with a possible D match to TRBD2 (5 bases). The CDR3 has 15 amino acids. CDR1 and CDR2 (germline): SGHKS, YYEKEE (reference sequence). Trimming removed 4 bases at V and 8 bases at J, with 19 bases between. The CDR3 reads CASSRIPGMGDEQFF. The CDR3 DNA reads TGTGCCAGCAGCCGTATCCCCGGGATGGGAGATGAGCAGTTCTTC.

The chain is built from TRBV5-4 and TRBJ2-5; TRBD1 or TRBD2 may be the D gene (5 bases each). The CDR3 length is 13 residues. Trimming cost V 4 bases and J 2 bases, with 9 bases left between them. Germline CDR1 is SGHNT and CDR2 is YYREEE (reference sequence). CDR3 amino acids: CASSGTAQETQYF. The CDR3 DNA follows: TGTGCCAGCAGCGGGACGGCGCAAGAGACCCAGTACTTC.

This clone was detected only a few times. V and J are TRBV7-9 and TRBJ2-7; D perhaps matches TRBD1 (8 bases). The V end lost 0 bases, the J end lost 11 bases, and 14 bases lay between the germline ends. Germline CDR1 is SEHNR and CDR2 is FQNEAQ (reference sequence). CDR3 length: 13 residues. CDR3 region: CASSLAGGDRKYF. CDR3 sequence (DNA): TGTGCCAGCAGCTTAGCTGGGGGGGACAGGAAGTACTTC.

The chain has TRBV4-1 and TRBJ2-7; 10 nucleotides agree with TRBD1. V lost 3 bases, J lost 2 bases, and 4 bases stayed unmatched. Germline CDR1 MGHRA, CDR2 YSYEKL. There are 15 residues in the CDR3. The CDR3 loop reads CASSHTGTGAYEQYF. The CDR3 bases are TGCGCCAGCAGCCATACCGGGACAGGGGCCTACGAGCAGTACTTC.

This clone appeared a few times. The J gene is TRBJ1-1, the V gene TRBV11-2; D not resolved. The CDR3 has 15 amino acids. CDR1 is SGHAT, CDR2 FQNNGV, per germline. V gave up 2 bases and J gave up 3 bases, with 13 bases separating them. The CDR3 loop is CASSLWRQEDTEAFF. CDR3 bases: TGTGCCAGCAGCTTATGGCGGCAAGAGGACACTGAAGCTTTCTTT.

This rearrangement joins TRBV18 to TRBJ1-2, with D unclear. The CDR3 covers 12 residues. Trimming took 2 bases from V and 2 from J, leaving 3 bases between them. Germline CDR1 is KGHSH and CDR2 is LQKENI. The CDR3 is CASSPKNYGYTF. CDR3 nucleotides: TGTGCCAGCTCACCAAAGAACTATGGCTACACCTTC.

This clone came up a few times. The chain carries TRBV6-5 and TRBJ2-3; the match to TRBD1 covers 8 bases. The CDR3 sequence is 15 residues long. Germline CDR1 reads MNHEY; CDR2 reads SVGAGI. The V gene end was trimmed by 2 bases and the J gene end by 4 bases; junction bases not matched to a gene: 5. The CDR3 DNA follows: TGTGCCAGCAGTTACAACCAGGGGGCGGCAGATACGCAGTATTTT. It yields the protein CASSYNQGAADTQYF.

The chain employs TRBV7-2 and TRBJ2-5, with D maybe TRBD1 (6 bases). Germline CDR1 SGHTA, CDR2 FQGNSA. The V end lost 5 bases, the J end lost 1 base, and 11 bases lay between the germline ends. The length of the CDR3 is 14 residues. The CDR3 reads CASSQGYRQETQYF. CDR3 in DNA: TGTGCCAGCAGCCAGGGGTACCGCCAAGAGACCCAGTACTTC. The entire variable domain, with the rest obtained from reference TRBV7-2 and TRBJ2-5, is as follows: GAGVSQSPSNKVTEKGKDVELRCDPISGHTALYWYRQSLGQGLEFLIYFQGNSAPDKSGLPSDRFSAERTGGSVSTLTIQRTQQEDSAVYLCASSQGYRQETQYFGPGTRLLVL.

This clone was counted only a few times. V and J are TRBV5-8 and TRBJ1-2, with D possibly being TRBD1 (6 bases). Germline V lookup: CDR1 SGHTS, CDR2 YDEGEE. With 4 bases removed from V and 5 bases from J, the gap between germline ends came to 27 bases. CDR3 length equals 18 residues. The CDR3 is CASSRNMARTEPHYGYTF. DNA of the CDR3: TGTGCCAGCAGCCGGAATATGGCGAGGACAGAGCCCCATTATGGCTACACCTTC.

The rearrangement uses TRBV18 and TRBJ1-5; a possible D gene is TRBD1 (5 bases). Trimming cost V 4 bases and J 2 bases, with 9 bases left between them. Germline CDR1 is KGHSH and CDR2 is LQKENI. The CDR3 has 14 amino acids. The CDR3 DNA sequence: TGTGCCAGCTCACAACAGGTGGGCAATCAGCCCCAGCATTTT. Amino acids: CASSQQVGNQPQHF.